This T cell receptor beta chain was identified during a study of cytomegalovirus exposure and HLA in healthy donors. The CDR3 spans 14 residues. Germline values: CDR1 SNHLY, CDR2 FYNNEI. The V gene lost 6 bases and the J gene lost 6 bases, with 14 bases spanning the gap. It was with 60 Vbeta and 13 Jbeta primers that the PCR ran. Produced via immunoSEQ multiplex PCR; TCRdb's table is partial and in-frame only. There are 150,000 to 200,000 clones in the sample; 70% to 85% occur only once, and around 0.74% lies in the top ten. This clone was detected once. Its antigen remains unidentified. Study conclusions and caveats: Most TCR sequences were seen very rarely across donors, but some public TCRs occurred in many. A later analysis showed TCR association rates differing by HLA locus, peaking at DRB1 and lowest at HLA-C.

This receptor was obtained from a woman aged 40 to 50 in good health and CMV-seronegative. The specimen sequenced was PBMCs. This chain links TRBV2 with TRBJ1-4, with TRBD1 as a possible D gene (6 bases). This CDR3 is CASSRGGSDEKLFF. CDR3 nucleotides: TGTGCCAGCAGCAGGGGAGGGAGTGATGAAAAACTGTTTTTT.